The 26 T cell receptor beta chains presented below share a single source sample, sequenced in a study of beta chain features in type 1 diabetes. Notes on the study in general: Across all four CD4+ subsets, people with type 1 diabetes showed modestly shorter TCRB CDR3s.

No antigen has been identified for these receptors. Of the isolated RNA, all was reverse transcribed, and so the sequenced material was expressed TCRB transcripts. Clones were read by immunoSEQ multiplex PCR, and TCRdb kept only the in-frame ones, dropping some. Found here are 250,000 to 350,000 clones, approximately 15% of them singletons; the top ten hold 0.017%. The sample consisted of naive CD4+ T cells from blood. The receptor set was obtained from a man aged 25-40 years with type 1 diabetes.

The J gene is TRBJ1-5, the V gene TRBV19; perhaps TRBD1 as D (6 bases). Germline assignment: CDR1 LNHDA and CDR2 SQIVND (reference sequence). Trimming shortened V by 3 bases and J by 10 bases, and 16 bases separated the two germline ends. There are 14 residues in the CDR3. CDR3 region: CASSINTGPYPQHF. DNA for the CDR3: TGTGCCAGTAGTATTAACACAGGGCCCTACCCCCAGCATTTT.

The chain combines TRBV7-2 with TRBJ2-1, with a weak D call TRBD1 (5 bases). The CDR3 is 14 amino acids. Looked up from germline, CDR1 is SGHTA and CDR2 is FQGNSA. Trimming left V 7 bases short and J 10 bases short, with 20 bases between. In DNA form, the CDR3 reads TGTGCCAGCACCTCCCTTTTGGGGCCGAGGGAGCAGTTCTTC. This sequence encodes CASTSLLGPREQFF.

This clone was recorded a few times. V is TRBV28 and J is TRBJ2-7, with 7 bases matching TRBD1. After removal of 6 bases from V and 0 bases from J, the junction contained 2 bases not matched to a gene. This CDR3 has 13 amino acids. Germline V gives CDR1 MDHEN, CDR2 SYDVKM. CDR3 nucleotide sequence: TGTGCCAGCAGCTGGACAGGCTCCTACGAGCAGTACTTC. Its protein product is CASSWTGSYEQYF.

This rearrangement joins TRBV27 to TRBJ2-7, with D unclear. V was clipped by 4 bases and J by 4 bases, with 11 bases between them. The CDR3 spans 13 residues. Germline CDR1 is MNHEY and CDR2 is SMNVEV (reference sequence). The CDR3 nucleotides are TGTGCCAGCAGTTACCTAACTAATTACGAGCAGTACTTC. Translated, it gives CASSYLTNYEQYF.

This clone was counted only a few times. The V call is TRBV15, the J call TRBJ2-7; D uncertain. CDR1 and CDR2 (germline): LNHNV, YYDKDF (reference sequence). The CDR3 consists of 15 residues. Trimming took 0 bases from V and 2 from J, leaving 11 bases between them. CDR3 in DNA: TGTGCCACCAGCAGAGATCTGGCAGGAACCTACGAGCAGTACTTC. It codes for CATSRDLAGTYEQYF.

This clone has a handful of counts. This rearrangement joins TRBV5-1 to TRBJ2-1; D gene ambiguous. V was shortened by 0 bases and J by 8 bases, with 18 bases between the two germline ends. CDR3 length: 16 amino acids. Germline CDR1 SGHRS, CDR2 YFSETQ. The CDR3 is CASSLAISYAVDEQFF. The DNA of the CDR3 is TGCGCCAGCAGCTTGGCCATATCCTACGCGGTCGATGAGCAGTTCTTC.

The chain recombines TRBV28 with TRBJ2-3; 10 bases agree with TRBD2. The germline V gene encodes CDR1 MDHEN and CDR2 SYDVKM. V dropped 6 bases and J dropped 1; count of bases not matched to a gene: 7. The CDR3 is made up of 16 amino acids. The CDR3 reads CASSPLAGLGTDTQYF. CDR3 coding DNA: TGTGCCAGCAGCCCACTAGCGGGATTAGGCACAGATACGCAGTATTTT.

This rearrangement joins TRBV10-3 to TRBJ2-3; the match to TRBD2 covers 8 bases. This CDR3 region has 17 residues. V was clipped by 4 bases and J by 0 bases; unmatched bases: 9. Germline V lookup: CDR1 ENHRY, CDR2 SYGVKD. CDR3 sequence (DNA): TGTGCCATCAGTGGTCGACCGGGACTAGTTAGCACAGATACGCAGTATTTT. Translation gives CAISGRPGLVSTDTQYF.

The DNA of the CDR3 is TGTGCCAGTATTTCGGGACAGGGATACTATGGCTACACCTTC. The encoded protein is CASISGQGYYGYTF. The chain employs TRBV19 and TRBJ1-2, with 9 bases lining up with TRBD1. Looked up from germline, CDR1 is LNHDA and CDR2 is SQIVND (reference sequence). V lost 7 bases to trimming and J lost 3 bases; unmatched junction nucleotides: 6. CDR3 size: 14 residues.

The chain is built from TRBV7-8 and TRBJ1-2; TRBD1 matches at 7 bases. CDR1 SGHVS and CDR2 FQNEAQ come from the germline V gene. Trimming took 4 bases from V and 4 from J; bases not matched to a gene: 9. The CDR3 contains 15 residues. In nucleotides, the CDR3 is TGTGCCAGCAGCTCCTACGACAGGGTAGGCTATGGCTACACCTTC. Its translation is CASSSYDRVGYGYTF.

The chain couples TRBV6-1 to TRBJ2-1, with 8 bases that match TRBD2. V was pared by 5 bases and J by 8 bases, with 11 bases of the junction left unmatched. CDR3 length: 15 residues. The germline V gene has CDR1 MNHNS and CDR2 SASEGT. CDR3 nucleotides: TGTGCCAGCAGTTCTAGACTAGCGCTAGGGGATGAGCAGTTCTTC. It encodes CASSSRLALGDEQFF.

The DNA of the CDR3 is TGTGCCAGCAGCTGGGGACAGGGCTACGAGCAGTACTTC. This sequence encodes CASSWGQGYEQYF. The chain joins TRBV14 to TRBJ2-7, with TRBD1 matching 9 bases. The germline gives CDR1 SGHDN, CDR2 FVKESK. The CDR3 is 13 amino acids. J lost 3 bases, V lost 5 bases, and 2 bases had no gene match.

This chain links TRBV5-1 with TRBJ2-3, with 7 bases aligning to TRBD1. The CDR3 is made up of 14 amino acids. J gave up 2 bases and V 4 bases, and 4 bases lay outside the gene matches. Germline loops: CDR1 SGHRS, CDR2 YFSETQ. The CDR3 region is CASSVGTATDTQYF. The CDR3 region has the DNA TGCGCCAGCAGCGTAGGGACAGCCACAGATACGCAGTATTTT.

This chain links TRBV7-2 with TRBJ2-2, with TRBD1 identical over 7 bases. CDR3 size: 14 residues. Trimming cost V 5 bases and J 6 bases; bases outside gene matches: 6. The germline V gene has CDR1 SGHTA and CDR2 FQGNSA. CDR3 loop: CASSPRDRSGELFF. CDR3 nucleotide sequence: TGTGCCAGCAGCCCCCGGGACAGATCCGGGGAGCTGTTTTTT.

This clone appeared a few times. The chain joins TRBV7-9 to TRBJ2-1; perhaps TRBD2 as D (5 bases). This CDR3 has 15 residues. CDR1 is SEHNR, CDR2 FQNEAQ, per germline (reference sequence). V lost 5 bases to trimming and J lost 0 bases, with 11 bases between them. As DNA, the CDR3 is TGTGCCAGCAGCCCAGGACTCGGCTCCTACAATGAGCAGTTCTTC. It is translated as CASSPGLGSYNEQFF.

The V gene is TRBV30, the J gene TRBJ1-1, with 7 bases identical to TRBD1. The trim removed 2 bases at V and 4 bases at J, leaving 16 bases unmatched. Looked up from germline, CDR1 is GTSNPN and CDR2 is SVGIG (reference sequence). The CDR3 length is 17 residues. CDR3 nucleotides: TGTGCCTGGAGTAACGACAGGGAAAAGTGGGGCGGCACTGAAGCTTTCTTT. It translates to CAWSNDREKWGGTEAFF.

DNA for the CDR3: TGTGCCAGCAGACGACAGGGGTCGAGCAATCAGCCCCAGCATTTT. It encodes CASRRQGSSNQPQHF. The chain employs TRBV6-5 and TRBJ1-5; TRBD1 matches at 8 bases. Germline V gene sequence: CDR1 MNHEY, CDR2 SVGAGI. This CDR3 has 15 amino acids. V shed 6 bases, J shed 1 base, and the junction held 5 bases outside the gene matches.

This clone was detected a few times. This sequence joins TRBV10-3 and TRBJ1-2; 8 nucleotides line up with TRBD1. Unmatched junction bases numbered 5, after V lost 8 bases and J lost 3 bases. Germline-derived CDR1 and CDR2 are ENHRY and SYGVKD. The CDR3 covers 13 residues. The CDR3 coding sequence is TGTGCCATCGGGTCGGGACAGGACTATGGCTACACCTTC. Translated, it gives CAIGSGQDYGYTF.

This chain uses TRBV11-1 with TRBJ1-1, with D possibly being TRBD1 (6 bases). The length of the CDR3 is 15 residues. Per the germline V gene, CDR1 is SGHAT and CDR2 is FQDESV (reference sequence). The germline V and J ends were trimmed by 4 bases and 1 base, with 13 bases remaining between them. The CDR3 loop is CASSSPQGRNTEAFF. CDR3 DNA: TGTGCCAGCAGCTCACCCCAGGGGCGGAACACTGAAGCTTTCTTT.

The chain uses TRBV4-3 and TRBJ1-4; a possible D gene is TRBD1 (6 bases). The CDR3 is 16 residues long. Trimming pared 3 bases from V and 8 bases from J, leaving 19 bases between. Germline assignment: CDR1 LGHNA and CDR2 YSLEER. The CDR3 is CASSQSIRGGWEKLFF. CDR3 nucleotide sequence: TGCGCCAGCAGCCAGAGTATCAGAGGGGGTTGGGAAAAACTGTTTTTT.

This clone was counted only a few times. This chain connects TRBV28 to TRBJ2-2; D is perhaps TRBD2 (6 bases). The ends were cut back, 6 bases at V and 8 bases at J, with 25 bases in the middle. Per the germline V gene, CDR1 is MDHEN and CDR2 is SYDVKM. This CDR3 has 17 amino acids. The CDR3 nucleotides are TGTGCCAGCAGCCCGGCGGGGAGCGGGTTTCTGCGAGGGGAGCTGTTTTTT. It yields the protein CASSPAGSGFLRGELFF. The full variable domain, in which reference TRBV28 and TRBJ2-2 provide the parts outside the CDR3, is DVKVTQSSRYLVKRTGEKVFLECVQDMDHENMFWYRQDPGLGLRLIYFSYDVKMKEKGDIPEGYSVSREKKERFSLILESASTNQTSMYLCASSPAGSGFLRGELFFGEGSRLTVL.

This chain uses TRBV18 with TRBJ2-3; a weak D match, TRBD2 (5 bases). The CDR3 consists of 15 residues. V gave up 3 bases and J gave up 5 bases, with 15 bases separating them. In germline, CDR1 is KGHSH, CDR2 LQKENI. CDR3 bases: TGTGCCAGCTCACCTACTAGTGCGACCAGAGATACGCAGTATTTT. It yields the protein CASSPTSATRDTQYF.

This clone was detected only a few times. The identical CDR3 is also encoded by other nucleotide sequences in the sample. The chain employs TRBV11-2 and TRBJ2-7, with 8 bases that match TRBD1. Germline-derived CDR1 and CDR2 are SGHAT and FQNNGV. The J segment lost 4 bases and the V segment lost 4 bases, leaving 3 bases of the junction unmatched. The CDR3 contains 13 residues. CDR3 amino acids: CASSSGGLYEQYF. The CDR3 coding sequence is TGTGCCAGCAGCTCAGGGGGCTTGTACGAGCAGTACTTC.

This chain joins TRBV5-4 and TRBJ1-3; 7 nucleotides match TRBD1. The CDR3 length is 15 residues. Per germline, CDR1 SGHNT and CDR2 YYREEE (reference sequence). V gave up 4 bases and J gave up 2 bases; unmatched junction bases: 6. CDR3 nucleotide sequence: TGTGCCAGCAGCCCGGGAGGGACAGCTGGAAACACCATATATTTT. As protein: CASSPGGTAGNTIYF.

The gene calls are TRBV11-1 and TRBJ2-1; D perhaps matches TRBD2 (5 bases). Germline assignment: CDR1 SGHAT and CDR2 FQDESV (reference sequence). CDR3 size: 17 residues. Trimming removed 2 bases from V and 3 bases from J, with 17 bases in between. The CDR3 sequence: CASSLWESGVYYNEQFF. The CDR3 DNA sequence: TGTGCCAGCAGCTTATGGGAGAGCGGAGTATACTACAATGAGCAGTTCTTC.

This clone has a handful of counts. The chain couples TRBV11-2 to TRBJ2-1; the D gene is possibly TRBD1 (6 bases). The CDR3 has 15 residues. The V gene lost 5 bases and the J gene lost 6 bases, with 17 bases spanning the gap. CDR1 SGHAT and CDR2 FQNNGV come from the germline V gene. The CDR3: CASSLSGTRSNEQFF. In DNA form, the CDR3 reads TGTGCCAGCAGCCTCTCCGGGACAAGGAGCAATGAGCAGTTCTTC.